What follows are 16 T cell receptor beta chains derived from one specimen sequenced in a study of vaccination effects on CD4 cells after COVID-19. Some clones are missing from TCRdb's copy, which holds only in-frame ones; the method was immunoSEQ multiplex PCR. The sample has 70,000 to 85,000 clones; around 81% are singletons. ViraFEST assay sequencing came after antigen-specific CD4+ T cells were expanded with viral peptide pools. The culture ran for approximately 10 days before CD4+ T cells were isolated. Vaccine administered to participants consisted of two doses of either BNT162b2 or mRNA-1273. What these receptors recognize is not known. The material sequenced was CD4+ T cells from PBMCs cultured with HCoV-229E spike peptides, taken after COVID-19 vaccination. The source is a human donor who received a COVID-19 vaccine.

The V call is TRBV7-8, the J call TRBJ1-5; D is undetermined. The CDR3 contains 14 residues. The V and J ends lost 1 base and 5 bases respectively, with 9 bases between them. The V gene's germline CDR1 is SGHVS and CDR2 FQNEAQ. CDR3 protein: CASSLEVRYQPQHF. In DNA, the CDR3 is TGTGCCAGCAGCTTAGAAGTGCGGTATCAGCCCCAGCATTTT.

Here the CDR3 DNA reads TGTGCCAGCAGCTACGGGACAGGGGGGGGAGAGACCCAGTACTTC. Translation gives CASSYGTGGGETQYF. V and J are TRBV4-2 and TRBJ2-5; 11 positions agree with TRBD1. The CDR3 consists of 15 residues. Germline CDR1 reads LGHNA; CDR2 reads YNFKEQ. The V and J ends lost 5 bases and 4 bases, in that order; junction bases with no gene match: 6.

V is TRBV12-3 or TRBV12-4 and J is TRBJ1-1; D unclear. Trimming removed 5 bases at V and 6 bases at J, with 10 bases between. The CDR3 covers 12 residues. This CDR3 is CASSLGRAEAFF. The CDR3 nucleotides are TGTGCCAGCAGTCTAGGCCGTGCTGAAGCTTTCTTT.

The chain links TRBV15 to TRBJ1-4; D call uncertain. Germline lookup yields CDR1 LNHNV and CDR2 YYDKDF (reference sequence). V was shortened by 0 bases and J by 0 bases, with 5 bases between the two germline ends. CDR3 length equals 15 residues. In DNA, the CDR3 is TGTGCCACCAGCAGAGAAACCGCAACTAATGAAAAACTGTTTTTT. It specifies CATSRETATNEKLFF.

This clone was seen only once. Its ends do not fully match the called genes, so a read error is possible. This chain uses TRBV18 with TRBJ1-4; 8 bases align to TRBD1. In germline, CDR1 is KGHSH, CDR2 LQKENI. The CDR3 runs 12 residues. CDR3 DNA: TGTGCCAGCTCACCCGGACAGGGTCCTTCAGTTTTT. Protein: CASSPGQGPSVF.

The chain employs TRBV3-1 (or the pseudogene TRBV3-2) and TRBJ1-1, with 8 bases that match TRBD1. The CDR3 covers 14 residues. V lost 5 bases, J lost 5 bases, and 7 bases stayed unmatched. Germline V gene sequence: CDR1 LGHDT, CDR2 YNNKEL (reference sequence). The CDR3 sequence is CASSKTGVKTEAFF. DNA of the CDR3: TGTGCCAGCAGCAAGACAGGGGTTAAAACTGAAGCTTTCTTT.

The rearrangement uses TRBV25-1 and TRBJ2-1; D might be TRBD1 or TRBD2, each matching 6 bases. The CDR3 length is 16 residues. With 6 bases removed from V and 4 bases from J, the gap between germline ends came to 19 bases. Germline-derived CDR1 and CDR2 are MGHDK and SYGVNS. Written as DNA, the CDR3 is TGTGCCAGCAGCCAAGGGGGGTACCCCGGGTACAATGAGCAGTTCTTC. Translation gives CASSQGGYPGYNEQFF.

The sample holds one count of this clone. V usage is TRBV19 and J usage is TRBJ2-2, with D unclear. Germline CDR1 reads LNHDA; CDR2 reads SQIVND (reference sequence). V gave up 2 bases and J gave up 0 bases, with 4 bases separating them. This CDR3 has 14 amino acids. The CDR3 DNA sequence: TGTGCCAGTAGTATATCAGCGAACACCGGGGAGCTGTTTTTT. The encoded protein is CASSISANTGELFF.

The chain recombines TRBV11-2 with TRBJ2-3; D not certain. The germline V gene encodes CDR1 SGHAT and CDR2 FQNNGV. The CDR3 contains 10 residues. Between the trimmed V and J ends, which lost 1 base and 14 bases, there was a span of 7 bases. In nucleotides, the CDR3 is TGTGCCAGCAGCTTAGGGTTCGTGTATTTT. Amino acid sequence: CASSLGFVYF.

The CDR3 coding sequence is TGTGCCAGCAGTGAAGCGCGAGGGATCAGCTCTGGAAACACCATATATTTT. Protein product: CASSEARGISSGNTIYF. V and J are TRBV2 and TRBJ1-3; D gene ambiguous. The ends were cut back, 0 bases at V and 0 bases at J, with 12 bases in the middle. The germline CDR1 and CDR2 sequences are SNHLY and FYNNEI. CDR3 length: 17 residues. The full variable domain, with the rest looked up from reference TRBV2 and TRBJ1-3, is EPEVTQTPSHQVTQMGQEVILRCVPISNHLYFYWYRQILGQKVEFLVSFYNNEISEKSEIFDDQFSVERPDGSNFTLKIRSTKLEDSAMYFCASSEARGISSGNTIYFGEGSWLTVV.

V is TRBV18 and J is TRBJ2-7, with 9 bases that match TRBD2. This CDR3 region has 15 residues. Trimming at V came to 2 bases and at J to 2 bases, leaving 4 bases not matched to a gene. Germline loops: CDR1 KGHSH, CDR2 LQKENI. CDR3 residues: CASSPGAGGPYEQYV. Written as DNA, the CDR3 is TGTGCCAGCTCACCAGGGGCGGGGGGGCCCTACGAGCAGTACGTC.

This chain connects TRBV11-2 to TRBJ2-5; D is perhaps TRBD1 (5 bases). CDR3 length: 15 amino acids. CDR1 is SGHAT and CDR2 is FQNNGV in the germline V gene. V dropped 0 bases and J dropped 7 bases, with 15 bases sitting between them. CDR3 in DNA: TGTGCCAGCAGCTTAGATGGTAGCAGGGTTGGGACCCAGTACTTC. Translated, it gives CASSLDGSRVGTQYF.

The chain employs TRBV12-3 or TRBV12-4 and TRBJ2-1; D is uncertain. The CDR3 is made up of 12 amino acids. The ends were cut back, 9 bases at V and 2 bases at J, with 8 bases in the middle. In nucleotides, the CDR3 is TGTGCCAGTGGAAGGACCTACAATGAGCAGTTCTTC. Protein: CASGRTYNEQFF.

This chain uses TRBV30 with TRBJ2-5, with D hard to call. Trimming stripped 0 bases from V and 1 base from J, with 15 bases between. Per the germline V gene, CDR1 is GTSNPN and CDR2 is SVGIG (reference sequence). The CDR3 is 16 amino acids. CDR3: CAWSVGFGVPQETQYF. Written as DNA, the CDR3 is TGTGCCTGGAGTGTAGGGTTTGGGGTCCCCCAAGAGACCCAGTACTTC.

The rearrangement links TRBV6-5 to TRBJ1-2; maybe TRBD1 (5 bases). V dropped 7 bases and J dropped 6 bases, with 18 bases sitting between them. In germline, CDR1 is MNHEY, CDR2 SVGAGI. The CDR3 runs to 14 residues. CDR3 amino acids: CASTGRVGLDGYTF. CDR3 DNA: TGTGCCAGCACAGGCAGGGTGGGCCTGGATGGCTACACCTTC.

The CDR3 spells CASSPPGGGSETQYF. The CDR3 coding sequence is TGTGCCAGCTCACCACCGGGAGGGGGCTCGGAGACCCAGTACTTC. The genes are TRBV18 and TRBJ2-5; tentatively, D is TRBD1 or TRBD2 (7 bases each). With 0 bases removed from V and 5 bases from J, the gap between germline ends came to 13 bases. The germline gives CDR1 KGHSH, CDR2 LQKENI. This CDR3 comprises 15 residues. The full variable domain, completed using reference TRBV18 and TRBJ2-5, is NAGVMQNPRHLVRRRGQEARLRCSPMKGHSHVYWYRQLPEEGLKFMVYLQKENIIDESGMPKERFSAEFPKEGPSILRIQQVVRGDSAAYFCASSPPGGGSETQYFGPGTRLLVL.